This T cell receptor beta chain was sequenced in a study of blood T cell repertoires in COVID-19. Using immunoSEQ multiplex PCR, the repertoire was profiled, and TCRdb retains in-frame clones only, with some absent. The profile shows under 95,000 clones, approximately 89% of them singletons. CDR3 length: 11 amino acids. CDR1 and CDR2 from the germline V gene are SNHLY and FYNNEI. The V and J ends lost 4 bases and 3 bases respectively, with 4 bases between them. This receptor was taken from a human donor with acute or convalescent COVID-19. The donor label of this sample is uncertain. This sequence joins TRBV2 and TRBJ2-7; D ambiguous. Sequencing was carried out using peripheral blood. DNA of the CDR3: TGTGCCAGCAGTGCGGTCTACGAGCAGTACTTC. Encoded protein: CASSAVYEQYF.